This entry describes one T cell receptor (beta chain). Its antigen remains unidentified. Each CDR3 protein gets one entry after TCRdb re-called the 5' RACE reads with MiXCR. This sample has 40,000 to 65,000 distinct CDR3 sequences, with approximately 23% found just once. CDR1 is SGHRS and CDR2 is YFSETQ in the germline V gene. V shed 4 bases and J shed 4 bases, with 21 bases lying between them. The length of the CDR3 is 17 residues. Study-wide results and caveats: Tumor memory CD4+ T cell TCR gene usage was found to cluster with blood and lymph node memory CD4+ cells and with lymph node naive CD4+ cells.

The sequence derives from a female donor with breast cancer. The chain joins TRBV5-1 to TRBJ2-1, with D tentatively TRBD1 (5 bases). The sample comprised tumor-infiltrating naive CD4+ T cells sorted from the breast tumor. The subset denotes: naive CD4+ T cells, CD4+CD45RA+CD25-. The CDR3 protein is CASSPGLNGLGYNEQFF. Written as DNA, the CDR3 is TGCGCCAGCAGCCCAGGGCTAAACGGATTGGGGTACAATGAGCAGTTCTTC.